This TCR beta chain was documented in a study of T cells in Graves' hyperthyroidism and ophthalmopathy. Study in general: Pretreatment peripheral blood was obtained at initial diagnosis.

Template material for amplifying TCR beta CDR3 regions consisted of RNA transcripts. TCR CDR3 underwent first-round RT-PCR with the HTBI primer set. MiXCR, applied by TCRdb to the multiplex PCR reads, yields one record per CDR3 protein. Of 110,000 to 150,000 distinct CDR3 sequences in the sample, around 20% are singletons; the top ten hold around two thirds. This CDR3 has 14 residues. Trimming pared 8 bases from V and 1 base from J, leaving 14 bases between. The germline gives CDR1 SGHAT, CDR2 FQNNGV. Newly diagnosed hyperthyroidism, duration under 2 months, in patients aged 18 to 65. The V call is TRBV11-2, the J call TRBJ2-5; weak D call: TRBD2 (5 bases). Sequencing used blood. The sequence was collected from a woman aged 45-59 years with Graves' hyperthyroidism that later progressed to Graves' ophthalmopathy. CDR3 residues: CASLRGLSQETQYF. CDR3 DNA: TGTGCCAGCTTACGGGGTCTATCCCAAGAGACCCAGTACTTC.